The source of this TCR beta chain is a study of identifying expanded T cells in peripheral blood (dated by TCRdb to the late 2010s). Background on the whole study: Separate aliquots of the same genomic DNA pool were sequenced to produce technical replicates, and four replicates were compared in pairs. Here is what the overall study found, with its caveats: Across all healthy-donor time intervals, the beta-binomial model significantly cut both the number of clones called differentially abundant and the false-positive rate. The authors expected biological variance in healthy repertoires might increase further over much longer intervals such as months to years. For all healthy donors, the variance in clone template counts between approximately 2-week samples rose significantly as total template count increased. The binomial model flagged around 1.2 differentially abundant clones between technical replicates but about 16 over around 2 weeks and roughly 20 over four weeks.

The immunoSEQ Assay, which relies on bias-controlled multiplex PCR amplification of genomic DNA, was used to profile TCRbeta CDR3 regions. In the paper's pipeline: The absolute abundance of each unique TCRbeta CDR3 region was quantified after sequences were collapsed and filtered. Differential abundance was tested with a binomial (Fisher-equivalent) model and with a beta-binomial model adding time-dependent variance fitted from healthy donors. Clones with fewer than 5 combined templates were removed, and a clone was called differentially abundant if the clone's Benjamini-Hochberg FDR was below 0.01. The form v = (b*log(k)+a)^2 was used to model beta-binomial variance as a function of total template count across the two samples. This is the immuneACCESS table as TCRdb keeps it, with only in-frame sequences that have V and J called. A part of the clones is gone; compared with another copy, unresolved V genes explain less than half, and the rest is unexplained. V, J and clone size derive from that table, while D and trimming were established from the DNA sequence. This sample is represented by about 94,000 clones; approximately 88% of them were singletons. The ten largest clones represent 5.5% to 7% of the sample.

During the collection period, no infections or other immune events were recorded for the healthy donors. Healthy-donor blood repertoires served as a training cohort to calibrate time-dependent variance in a beta-binomial model of T-cell clone differential abundance. There were roughly 10 healthy donors in the training cohort, of whom 3 were female and 7 were male. The donors were between roughly 25 and 70 years old, with an average age of roughly 43 years. Obtained from a commercial supplier, whole blood was collected from each healthy donor at three time points set about two weeks apart. For immunosequencing, genomic DNA was extracted from unsorted whole blood. Trimming leaves V shorter by 0 bases and J shorter by 4 bases, with the junction holding 9 bases beyond the gene matches. CDR1 and CDR2 are read off the germline V gene (reference sequence) as PRHDT and FYEKMQ. From the cysteine up to the phenylalanine, the CDR3 has a length of 17 residues. CDR3 DNA only is kept here, 51 bases in frame from base 1.

This clone was seen only once. Its antigen has not been determined. Per-base quality was not reported, and no clone a single base away is much larger than it. The sequence derives from a person aged 18 to 70 in good health. The chain uses TRBV13 and TRBJ1-3; TRBD1 matches 7 bases in the middle. The sequenced material came from blood. The DNA sequence is TGTGCCAGCAGCTTAGGTAACCCAGGGGGGACCGGAAACACCATATATTTT. Its coded protein is CASSLGNPGGTGNTIYF.